This T cell receptor (beta chain) comes out of a study of blood T cell repertoires in COVID-19. Measured with immunoSEQ multiplex PCR; TCRdb has only the in-frame clones, and not every one. This table has tens of thousands of clones, approximately 90% appearing once. Sequencing was performed on peripheral blood. The sequence was obtained from a human donor in a cohort sampled during active COVID-19.

CDR3 protein: CASSLEYRAGANVLTF. CDR3 nucleotide sequence: TGTGCCAGCAGCTTAGAATACAGAGCTGGGGCCAACGTCCTGACTTTC. The chain uses TRBV11-2 and TRBJ2-6; no definite D call. The CDR3 is 16 residues long. Germline CDR1 is SGHAT and CDR2 is FQNNGV. Trimming stripped 0 bases from V and 2 bases from J, with 8 bases between.